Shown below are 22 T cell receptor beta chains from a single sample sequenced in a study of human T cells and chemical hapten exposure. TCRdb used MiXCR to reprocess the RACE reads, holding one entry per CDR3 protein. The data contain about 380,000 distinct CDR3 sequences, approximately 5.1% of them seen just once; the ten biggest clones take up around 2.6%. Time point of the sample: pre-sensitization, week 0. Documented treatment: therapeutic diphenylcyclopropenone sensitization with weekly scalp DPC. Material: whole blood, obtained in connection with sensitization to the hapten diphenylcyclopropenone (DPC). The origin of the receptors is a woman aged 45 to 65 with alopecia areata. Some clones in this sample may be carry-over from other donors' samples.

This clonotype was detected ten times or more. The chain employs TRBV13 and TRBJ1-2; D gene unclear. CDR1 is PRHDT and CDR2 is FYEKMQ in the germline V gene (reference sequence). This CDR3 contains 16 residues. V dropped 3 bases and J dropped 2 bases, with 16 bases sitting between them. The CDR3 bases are TGTGCCAGCAGCTTCCGGACGGACGTGGACAACTATGGCTACACCTTC. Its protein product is CASSFRTDVDNYGYTF.

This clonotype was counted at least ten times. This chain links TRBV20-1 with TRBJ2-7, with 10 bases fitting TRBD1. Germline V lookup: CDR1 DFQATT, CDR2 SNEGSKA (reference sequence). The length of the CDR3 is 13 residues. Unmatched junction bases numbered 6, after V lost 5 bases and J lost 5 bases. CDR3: CSAPRQGAHEQYF. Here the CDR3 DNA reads TGCAGTGCTCCTAGACAGGGGGCACACGAGCAGTACTTC.

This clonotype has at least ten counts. The CDR3 loop reads CSVLRDSNNEQFF. The CDR3 nucleotides read TGCAGCGTACTCCGGGACAGCAACAATGAGCAGTTCTTC. The V gene is TRBV29-1, the J gene TRBJ2-1, with 7 bases aligning to TRBD1. Germline V gene data show CDR1 as SQVTM and CDR2 as ANQGSEA. V was clipped by 6 bases and J by 5 bases; unmatched bases: 7. This CDR3 spans 13 amino acids.

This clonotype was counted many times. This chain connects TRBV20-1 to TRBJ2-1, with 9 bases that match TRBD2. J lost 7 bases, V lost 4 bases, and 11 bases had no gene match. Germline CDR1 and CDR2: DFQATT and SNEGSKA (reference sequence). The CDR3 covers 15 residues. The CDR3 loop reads CSATPIAGERNEQFF. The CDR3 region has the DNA TGCAGTGCTACCCCTATAGCGGGAGAGCGGAATGAGCAGTTCTTC.

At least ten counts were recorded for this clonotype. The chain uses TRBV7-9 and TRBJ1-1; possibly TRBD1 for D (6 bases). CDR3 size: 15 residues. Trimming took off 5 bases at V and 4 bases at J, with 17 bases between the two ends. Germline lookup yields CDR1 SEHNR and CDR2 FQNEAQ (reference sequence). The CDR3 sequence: CASSPPGWGATEAFF. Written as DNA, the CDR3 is TGTGCCAGCAGCCCTCCAGGTTGGGGGGCCACTGAAGCTTTCTTT. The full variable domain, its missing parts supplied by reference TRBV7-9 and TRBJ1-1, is DTGVSQNPRHKITKRGQNVTFRCDPISEHNRLYWYRQTLGQGPEFLTYFQNEAQLEKSRLLSDRFSAERPKGSFSTLEIQRTEQGDSAMYLCASSPPGWGATEAFFGQGTRLTVV.

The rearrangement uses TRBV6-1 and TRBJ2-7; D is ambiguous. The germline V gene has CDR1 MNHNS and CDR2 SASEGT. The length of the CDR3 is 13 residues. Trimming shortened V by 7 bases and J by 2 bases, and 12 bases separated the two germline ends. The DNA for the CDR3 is TGTGCCAGCAACTTCGACCGGCCCTACGAGCAGTACTTC. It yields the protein CASNFDRPYEQYF.

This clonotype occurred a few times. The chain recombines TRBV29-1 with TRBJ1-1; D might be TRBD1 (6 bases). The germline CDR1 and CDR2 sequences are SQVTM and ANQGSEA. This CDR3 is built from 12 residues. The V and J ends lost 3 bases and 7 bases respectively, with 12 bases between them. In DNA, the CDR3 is TGCAGCGTTGATTGGGGGGCTAGTGAAGCTTTCTTT. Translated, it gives CSVDWGASEAFF.

The CDR3 DNA follows: TGCGCCAGCAGCCAAGAATGGAGCGGGCGGCGGTGGCAGTTCTTC. This codes for CASSQEWSGRRWQFF. The chain employs TRBV4-1 and TRBJ2-1, with TRBD2 as a possible D gene (6 bases). The CDR3 is 15 residues long. The ends were cut back, 0 bases at V and 12 bases at J, with 18 bases in the middle. Germline V gives CDR1 MGHRA, CDR2 YSYEKL.

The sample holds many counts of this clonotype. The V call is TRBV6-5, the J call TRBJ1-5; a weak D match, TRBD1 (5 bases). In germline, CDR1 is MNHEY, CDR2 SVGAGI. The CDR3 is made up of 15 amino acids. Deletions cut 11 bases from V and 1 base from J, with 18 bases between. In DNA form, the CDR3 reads TGTGCCGCCGATTCGGAGGGGAAAAGCAATCAGCCCCAGCATTTT. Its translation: CAADSEGKSNQPQHF.

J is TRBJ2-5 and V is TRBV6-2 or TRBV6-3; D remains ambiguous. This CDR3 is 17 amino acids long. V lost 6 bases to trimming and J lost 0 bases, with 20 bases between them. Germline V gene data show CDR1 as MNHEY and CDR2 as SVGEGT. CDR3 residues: CASRPGPSGSYQETQYF. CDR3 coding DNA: TGTGCCAGCAGACCCGGACCGTCGGGTAGTTACCAAGAGACCCAGTACTTC.

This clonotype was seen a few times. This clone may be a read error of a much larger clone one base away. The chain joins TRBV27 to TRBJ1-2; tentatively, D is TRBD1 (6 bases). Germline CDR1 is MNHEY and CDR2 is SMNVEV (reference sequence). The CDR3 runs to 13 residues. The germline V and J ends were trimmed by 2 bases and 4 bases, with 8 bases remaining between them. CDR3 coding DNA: TGTGCCAGCAGTTTAACAGGGACCTATGGCTACACCTTC. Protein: CASSLTGTYGYTF.

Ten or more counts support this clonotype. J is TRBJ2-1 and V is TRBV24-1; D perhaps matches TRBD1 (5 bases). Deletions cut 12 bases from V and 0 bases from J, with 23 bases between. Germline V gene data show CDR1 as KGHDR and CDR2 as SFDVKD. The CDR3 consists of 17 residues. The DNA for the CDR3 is TGTGCCTCCCAATTCCTCAACGTAGACAGCTCCTACAATGAGCAGTTCTTC. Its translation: CASQFLNVDSSYNEQFF.

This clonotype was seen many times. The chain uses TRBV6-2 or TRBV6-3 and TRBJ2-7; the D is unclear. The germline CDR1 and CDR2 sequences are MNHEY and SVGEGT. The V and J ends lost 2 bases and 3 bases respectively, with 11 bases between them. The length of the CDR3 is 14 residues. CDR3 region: CASSYHRDLYEQYF. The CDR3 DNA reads TGTGCCAGCAGTTACCACAGAGACCTCTACGAGCAGTACTTC.

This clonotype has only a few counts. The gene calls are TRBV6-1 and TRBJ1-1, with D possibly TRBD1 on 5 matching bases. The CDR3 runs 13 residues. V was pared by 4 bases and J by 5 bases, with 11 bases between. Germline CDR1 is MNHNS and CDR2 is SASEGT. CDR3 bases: TGTGCCAGCAGTGGACAGTTAAGAACTGAAGCTTTCTTT. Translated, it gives CASSGQLRTEAFF.

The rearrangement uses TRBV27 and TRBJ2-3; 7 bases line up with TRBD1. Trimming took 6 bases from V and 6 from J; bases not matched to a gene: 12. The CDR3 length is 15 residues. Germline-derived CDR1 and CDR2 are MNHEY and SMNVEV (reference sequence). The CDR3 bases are TGTGCCAGCAGCCAAACAGGGGTTTGGGCGGATACGCAGTATTTT. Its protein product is CASSQTGVWADTQYF.

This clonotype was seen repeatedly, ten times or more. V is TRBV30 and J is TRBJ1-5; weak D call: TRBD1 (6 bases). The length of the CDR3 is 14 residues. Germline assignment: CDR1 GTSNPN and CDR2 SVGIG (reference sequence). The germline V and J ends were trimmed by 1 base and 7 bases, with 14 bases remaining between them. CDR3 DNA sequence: TGTGCCTGGAGTGCAGGGGCAGTAGGGCAGCCCCAGCATTTT. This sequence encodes CAWSAGAVGQPQHF.

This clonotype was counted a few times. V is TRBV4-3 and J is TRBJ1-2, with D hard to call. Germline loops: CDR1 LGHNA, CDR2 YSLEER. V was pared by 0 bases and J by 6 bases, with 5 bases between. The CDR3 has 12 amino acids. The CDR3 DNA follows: TGCGCCAGCAGCCAAGAAGCCGATGGCTACACCTTC. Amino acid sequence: CASSQEADGYTF.

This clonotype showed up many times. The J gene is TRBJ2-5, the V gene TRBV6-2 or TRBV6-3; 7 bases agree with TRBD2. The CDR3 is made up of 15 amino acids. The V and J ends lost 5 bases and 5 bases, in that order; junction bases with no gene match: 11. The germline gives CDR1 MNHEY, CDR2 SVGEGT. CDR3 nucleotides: TGTGCCAGCAGTAAAGCGGCTAGCGGTCGGGAGACCCAGTACTTC. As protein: CASSKAASGRETQYF.

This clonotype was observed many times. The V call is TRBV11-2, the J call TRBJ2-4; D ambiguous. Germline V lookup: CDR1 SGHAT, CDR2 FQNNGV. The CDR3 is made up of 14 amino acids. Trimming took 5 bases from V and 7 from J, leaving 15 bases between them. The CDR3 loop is CASSPQVFPNIQYF. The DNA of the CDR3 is TGTGCCAGCAGCCCCCAAGTTTTTCCCAACATTCAGTACTTC.

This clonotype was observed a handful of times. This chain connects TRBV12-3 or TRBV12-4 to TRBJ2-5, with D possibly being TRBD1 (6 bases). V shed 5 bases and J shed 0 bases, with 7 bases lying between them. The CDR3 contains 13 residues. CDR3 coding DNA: TGTGCCAGCAGTGGGACATACCAAGAGACCCAGTACTTC. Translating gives CASSGTYQETQYF.

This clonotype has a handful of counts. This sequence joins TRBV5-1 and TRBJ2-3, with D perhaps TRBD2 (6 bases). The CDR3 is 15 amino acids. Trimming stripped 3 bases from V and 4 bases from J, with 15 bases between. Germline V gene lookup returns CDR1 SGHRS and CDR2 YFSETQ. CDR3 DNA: TGCGCCAGCAGCTGGGCCGGGGGACTCGCAGATACGCAGTATTTT. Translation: CASSWAGGLADTQYF.

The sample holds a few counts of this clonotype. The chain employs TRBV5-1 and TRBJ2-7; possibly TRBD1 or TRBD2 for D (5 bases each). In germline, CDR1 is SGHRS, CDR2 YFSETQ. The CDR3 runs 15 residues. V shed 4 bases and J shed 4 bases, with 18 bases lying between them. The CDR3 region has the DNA TGCGCCAGCAGCAGGGGAATAACTTCGGGGTACGAGCAGTACTTC. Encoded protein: CASSRGITSGYEQYF.